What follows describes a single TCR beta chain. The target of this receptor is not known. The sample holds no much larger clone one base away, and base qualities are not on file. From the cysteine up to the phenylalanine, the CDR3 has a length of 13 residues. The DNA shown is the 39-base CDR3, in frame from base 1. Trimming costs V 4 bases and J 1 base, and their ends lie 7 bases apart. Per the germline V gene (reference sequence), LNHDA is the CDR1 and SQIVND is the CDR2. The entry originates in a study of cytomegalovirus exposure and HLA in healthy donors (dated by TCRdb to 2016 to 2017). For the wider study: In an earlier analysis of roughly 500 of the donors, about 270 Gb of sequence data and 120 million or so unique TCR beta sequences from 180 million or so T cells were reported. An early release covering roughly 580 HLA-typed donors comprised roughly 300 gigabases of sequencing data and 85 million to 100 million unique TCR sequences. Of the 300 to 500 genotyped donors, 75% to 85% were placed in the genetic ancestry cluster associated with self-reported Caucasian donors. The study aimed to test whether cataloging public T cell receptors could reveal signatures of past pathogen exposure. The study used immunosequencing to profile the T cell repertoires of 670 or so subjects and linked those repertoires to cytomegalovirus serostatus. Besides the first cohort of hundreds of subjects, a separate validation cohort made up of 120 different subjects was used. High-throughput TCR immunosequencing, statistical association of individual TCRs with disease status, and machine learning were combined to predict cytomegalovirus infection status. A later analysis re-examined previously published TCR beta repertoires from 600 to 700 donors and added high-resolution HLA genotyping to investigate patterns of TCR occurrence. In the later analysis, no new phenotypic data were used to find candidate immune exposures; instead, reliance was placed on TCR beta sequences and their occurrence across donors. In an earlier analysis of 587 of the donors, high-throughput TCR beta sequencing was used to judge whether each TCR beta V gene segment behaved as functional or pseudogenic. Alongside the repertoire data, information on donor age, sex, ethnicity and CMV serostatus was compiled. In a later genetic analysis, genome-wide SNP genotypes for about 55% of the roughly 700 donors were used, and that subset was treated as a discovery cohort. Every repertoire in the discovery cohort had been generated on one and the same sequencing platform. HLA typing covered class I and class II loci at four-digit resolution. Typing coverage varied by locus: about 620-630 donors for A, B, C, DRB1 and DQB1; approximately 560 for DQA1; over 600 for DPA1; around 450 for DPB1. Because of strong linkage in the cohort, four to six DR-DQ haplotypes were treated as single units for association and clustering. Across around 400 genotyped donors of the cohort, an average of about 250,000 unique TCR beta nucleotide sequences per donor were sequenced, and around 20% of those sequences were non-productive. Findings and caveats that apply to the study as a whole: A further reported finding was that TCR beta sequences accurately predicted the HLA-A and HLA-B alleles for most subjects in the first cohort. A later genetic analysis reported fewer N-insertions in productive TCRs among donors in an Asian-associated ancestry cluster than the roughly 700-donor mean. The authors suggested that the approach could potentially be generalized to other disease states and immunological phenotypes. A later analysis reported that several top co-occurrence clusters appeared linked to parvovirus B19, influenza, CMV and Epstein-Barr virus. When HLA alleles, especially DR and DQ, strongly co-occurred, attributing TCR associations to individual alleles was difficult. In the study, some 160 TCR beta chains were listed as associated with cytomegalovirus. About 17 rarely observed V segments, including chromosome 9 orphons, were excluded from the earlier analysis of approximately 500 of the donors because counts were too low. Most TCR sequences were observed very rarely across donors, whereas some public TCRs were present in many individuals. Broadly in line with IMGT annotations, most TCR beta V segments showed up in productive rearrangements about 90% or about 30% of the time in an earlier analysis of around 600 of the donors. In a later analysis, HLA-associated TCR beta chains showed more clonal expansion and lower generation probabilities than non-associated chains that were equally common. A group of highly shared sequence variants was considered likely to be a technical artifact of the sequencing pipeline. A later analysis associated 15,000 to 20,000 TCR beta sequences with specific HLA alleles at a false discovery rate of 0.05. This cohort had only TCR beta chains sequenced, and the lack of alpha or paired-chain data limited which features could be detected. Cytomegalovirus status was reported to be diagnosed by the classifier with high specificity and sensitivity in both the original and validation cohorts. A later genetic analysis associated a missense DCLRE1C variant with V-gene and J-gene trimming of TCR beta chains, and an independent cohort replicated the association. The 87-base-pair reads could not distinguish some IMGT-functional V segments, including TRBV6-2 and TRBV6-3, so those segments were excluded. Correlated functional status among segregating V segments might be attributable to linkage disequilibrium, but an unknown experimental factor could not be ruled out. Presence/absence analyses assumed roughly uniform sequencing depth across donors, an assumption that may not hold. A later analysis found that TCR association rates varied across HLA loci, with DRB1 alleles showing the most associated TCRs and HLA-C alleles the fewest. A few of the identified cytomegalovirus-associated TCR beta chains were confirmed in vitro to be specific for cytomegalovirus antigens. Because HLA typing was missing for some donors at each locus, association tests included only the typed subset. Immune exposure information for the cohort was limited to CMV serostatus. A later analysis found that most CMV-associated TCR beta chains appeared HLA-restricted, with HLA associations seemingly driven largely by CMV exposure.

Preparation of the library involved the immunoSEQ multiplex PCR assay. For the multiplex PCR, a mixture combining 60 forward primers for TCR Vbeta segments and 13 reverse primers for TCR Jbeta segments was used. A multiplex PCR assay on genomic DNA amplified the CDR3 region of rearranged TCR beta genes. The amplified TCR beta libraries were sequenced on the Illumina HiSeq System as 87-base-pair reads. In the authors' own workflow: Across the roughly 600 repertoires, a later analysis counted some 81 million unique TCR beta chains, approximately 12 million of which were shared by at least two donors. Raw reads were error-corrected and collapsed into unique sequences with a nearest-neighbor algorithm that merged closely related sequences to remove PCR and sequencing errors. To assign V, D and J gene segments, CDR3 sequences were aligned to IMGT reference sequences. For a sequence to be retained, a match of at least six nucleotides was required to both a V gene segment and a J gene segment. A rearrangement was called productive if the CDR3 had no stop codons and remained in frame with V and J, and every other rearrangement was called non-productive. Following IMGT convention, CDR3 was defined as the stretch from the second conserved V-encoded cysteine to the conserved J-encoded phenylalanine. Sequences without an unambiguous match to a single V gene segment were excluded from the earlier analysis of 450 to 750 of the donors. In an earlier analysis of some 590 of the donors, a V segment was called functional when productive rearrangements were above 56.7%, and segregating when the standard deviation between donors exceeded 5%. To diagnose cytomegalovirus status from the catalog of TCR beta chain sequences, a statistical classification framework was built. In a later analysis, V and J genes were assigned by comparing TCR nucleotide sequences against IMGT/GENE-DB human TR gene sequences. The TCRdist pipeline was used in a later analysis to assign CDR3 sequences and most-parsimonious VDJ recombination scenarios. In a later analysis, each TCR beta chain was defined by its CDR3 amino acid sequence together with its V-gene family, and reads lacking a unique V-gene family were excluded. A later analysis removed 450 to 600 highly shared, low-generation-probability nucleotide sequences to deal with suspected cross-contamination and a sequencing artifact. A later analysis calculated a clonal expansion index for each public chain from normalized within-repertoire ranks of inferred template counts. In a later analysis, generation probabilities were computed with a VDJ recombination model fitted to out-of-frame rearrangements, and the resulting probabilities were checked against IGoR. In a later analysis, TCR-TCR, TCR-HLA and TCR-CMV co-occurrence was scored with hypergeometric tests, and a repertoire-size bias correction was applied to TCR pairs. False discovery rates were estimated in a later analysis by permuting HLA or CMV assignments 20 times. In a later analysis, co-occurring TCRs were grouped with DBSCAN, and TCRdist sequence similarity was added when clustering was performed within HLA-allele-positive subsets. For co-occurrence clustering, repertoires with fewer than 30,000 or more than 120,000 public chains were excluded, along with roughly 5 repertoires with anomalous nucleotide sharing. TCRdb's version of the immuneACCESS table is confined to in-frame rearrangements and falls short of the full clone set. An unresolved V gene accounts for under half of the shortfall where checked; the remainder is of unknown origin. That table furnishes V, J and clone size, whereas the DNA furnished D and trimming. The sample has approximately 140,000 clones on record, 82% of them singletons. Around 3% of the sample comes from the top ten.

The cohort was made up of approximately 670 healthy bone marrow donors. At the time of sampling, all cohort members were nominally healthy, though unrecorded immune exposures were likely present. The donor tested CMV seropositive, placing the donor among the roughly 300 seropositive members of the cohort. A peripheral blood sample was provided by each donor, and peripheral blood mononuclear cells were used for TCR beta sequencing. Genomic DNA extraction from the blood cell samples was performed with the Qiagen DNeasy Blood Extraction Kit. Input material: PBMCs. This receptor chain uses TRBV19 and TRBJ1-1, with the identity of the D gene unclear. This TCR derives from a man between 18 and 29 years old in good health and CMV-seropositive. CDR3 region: CASSKLGNTEAFF. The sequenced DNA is TGTGCCAGTAGTAAGCTAGGGAACACTGAAGCTTTCTTT.